This TCR beta chain was captured in a study of cytomegalovirus exposure and HLA in healthy donors. For the study at large: Earlier sequencing of 150 million to 200 million T cells yielded 95 million to 120 million unique TCR beta sequences.

Notes on this clone: Its target is unknown.

Study-wide results and limits: In a later analysis, V- and J-gene trimming of beta chains associated with a DCLRE1C missense variant, replicated independently.

Amplification used 60 Vbeta primers and 13 Jbeta primers. Measured with immunoSEQ multiplex PCR; TCRdb has only the in-frame clones, and not every one. Of about 59,000 clones in the sample, about 80% are singletons; the top ten hold roughly 3.9%. The CDR3 is 14 residues long. Germline lookup yields CDR1 SGHRS and CDR2 YFSETQ. The V end was cut by 2 bases, the J end by 8 bases, with 11 bases between. Sequenced input: PBMCs. The chain recombines TRBV5-1 with TRBJ1-6; D is uncertain. The sequence was collected from a woman aged 40 to 50 in good health and CMV-seronegative. CDR3 coding DNA: TGCGCCAGCAGCTTTGGCCGGGTTGATTCACCCCTCCACTTT. This codes for CASSFGRVDSPLHF. The variable domain in full, with the rest retrieved from reference TRBV5-1 and TRBJ1-6, is KAGVTQTPRYLIKTRGQQVTLSCSPISGHRSVSWYQQTPGQGLQFLFEYFSETQRNKGNFPGRFSGRQFSNSRSEMNVSTLELGDSALYLCASSFGRVDSPLHFGNGTRLTVT.